This record concerns one T cell receptor (beta chain) sequence. Clones were read by immunoSEQ multiplex PCR, and TCRdb kept only the in-frame ones, dropping some. The profile shows fewer than 250,000 clones, 83% of them singletons. This entry is derived from a study of blood T cell repertoires in COVID-19. Germline V gene lookup returns CDR1 SGHTA and CDR2 FQGNSA. There are 15 residues in the CDR3. The germline V and J ends were trimmed by 7 bases and 4 bases, with 19 bases remaining between them. The clonotype originates from a woman between 50 and 59 years old who had been exposed to COVID-19. V and J are TRBV7-2 and TRBJ1-1; perhaps TRBD1 as D (5 bases). The specimen was PBMCs or T cells enriched from blood (not recorded which). The chain's CDR3 is CASTAAGGFITEAFF. The CDR3 bases are TGTGCCAGCACCGCGGCTGGGGGGTTTATCACTGAAGCTTTCTTT.